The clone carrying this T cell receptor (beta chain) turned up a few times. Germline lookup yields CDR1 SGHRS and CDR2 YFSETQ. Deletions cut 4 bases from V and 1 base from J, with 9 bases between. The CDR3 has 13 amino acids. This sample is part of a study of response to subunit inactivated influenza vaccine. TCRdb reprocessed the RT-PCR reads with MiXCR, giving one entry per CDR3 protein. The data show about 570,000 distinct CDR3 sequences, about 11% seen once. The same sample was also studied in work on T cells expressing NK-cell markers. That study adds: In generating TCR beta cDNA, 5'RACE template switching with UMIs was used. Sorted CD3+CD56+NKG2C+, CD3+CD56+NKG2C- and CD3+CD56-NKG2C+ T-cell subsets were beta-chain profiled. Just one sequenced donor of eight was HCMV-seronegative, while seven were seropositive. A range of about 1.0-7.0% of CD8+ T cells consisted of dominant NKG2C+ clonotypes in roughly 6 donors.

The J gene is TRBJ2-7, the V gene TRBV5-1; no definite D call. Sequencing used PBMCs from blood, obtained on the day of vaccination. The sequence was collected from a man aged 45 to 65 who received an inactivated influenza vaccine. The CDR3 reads CASSEPPSYEQYF. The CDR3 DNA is TGCGCCAGCAGCGAACCTCCTTCCTACGAGCAGTACTTC.